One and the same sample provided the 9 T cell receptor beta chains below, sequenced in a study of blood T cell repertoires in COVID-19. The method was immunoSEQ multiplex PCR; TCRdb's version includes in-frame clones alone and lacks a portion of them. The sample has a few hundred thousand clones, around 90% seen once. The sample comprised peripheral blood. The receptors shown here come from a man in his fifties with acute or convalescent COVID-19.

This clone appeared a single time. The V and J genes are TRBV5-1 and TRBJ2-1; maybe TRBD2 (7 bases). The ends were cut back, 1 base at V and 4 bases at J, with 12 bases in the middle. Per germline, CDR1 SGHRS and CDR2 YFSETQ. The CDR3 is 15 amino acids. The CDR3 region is CASSLNGGPYNEQFF. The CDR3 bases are TGCGCCAGCAGCTTGAACGGGGGGCCTTACAATGAGCAGTTCTTC.

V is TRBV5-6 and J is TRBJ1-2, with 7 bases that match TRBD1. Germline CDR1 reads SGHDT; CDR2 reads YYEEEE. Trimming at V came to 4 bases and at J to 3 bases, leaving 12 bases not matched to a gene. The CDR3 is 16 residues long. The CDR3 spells CASSPLEPGQYYGYTF. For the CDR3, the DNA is TGTGCCAGCAGCCCCCTGGAACCGGGACAGTACTATGGCTACACCTTC.

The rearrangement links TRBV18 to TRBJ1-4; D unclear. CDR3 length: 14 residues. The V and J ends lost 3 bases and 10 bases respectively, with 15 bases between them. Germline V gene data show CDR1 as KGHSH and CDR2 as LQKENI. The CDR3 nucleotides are TGTGCCAGCTCACCCCCGGGCGTCGCGGGAAAACTGTTTTTT. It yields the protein CASSPPGVAGKLFF.

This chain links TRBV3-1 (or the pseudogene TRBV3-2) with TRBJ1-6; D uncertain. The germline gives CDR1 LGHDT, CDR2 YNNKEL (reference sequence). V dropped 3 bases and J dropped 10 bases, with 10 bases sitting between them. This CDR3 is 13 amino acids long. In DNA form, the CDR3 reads TGTGCCAGCAGCCAGGGCCCGGGGTCACCCCTCCACTTT. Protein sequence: CASSQGPGSPLHF.

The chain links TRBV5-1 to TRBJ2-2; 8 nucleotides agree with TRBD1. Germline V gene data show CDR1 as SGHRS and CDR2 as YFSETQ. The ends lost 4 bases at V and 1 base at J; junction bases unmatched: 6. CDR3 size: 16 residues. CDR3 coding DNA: TGCGCCAGCAGCGCCAGGACAGGGCGGAACACCGGGGAGCTGTTTTTT. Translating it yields CASSARTGRNTGELFF.

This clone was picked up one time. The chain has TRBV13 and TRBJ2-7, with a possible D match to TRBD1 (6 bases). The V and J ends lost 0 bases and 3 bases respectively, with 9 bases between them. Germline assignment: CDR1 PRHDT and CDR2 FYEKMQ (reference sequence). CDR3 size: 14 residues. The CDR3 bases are TGTGCCAGCAGCTTAGGTACAGGGTACTACGAGCAGTACTTC. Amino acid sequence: CASSLGTGYYEQYF. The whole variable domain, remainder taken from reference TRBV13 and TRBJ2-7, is AAGVIQSPRHLIKEKRETATLKCYPIPRHDTVYWYQQGPGQDPQFLISFYEKMQSDKGSIPDRFSAQQFSDYHSELNMSSLELGDSALYFCASSLGTGYYEQYFGPGTRLTVT.

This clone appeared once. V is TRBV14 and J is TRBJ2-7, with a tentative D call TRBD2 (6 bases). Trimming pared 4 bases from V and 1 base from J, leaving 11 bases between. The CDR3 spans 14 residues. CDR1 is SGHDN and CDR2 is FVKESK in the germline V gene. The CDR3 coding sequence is TGTGCCAGCAGCCGGGGGGACTTATCCTACGAGCAGTACTTC. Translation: CASSRGDLSYEQYF.

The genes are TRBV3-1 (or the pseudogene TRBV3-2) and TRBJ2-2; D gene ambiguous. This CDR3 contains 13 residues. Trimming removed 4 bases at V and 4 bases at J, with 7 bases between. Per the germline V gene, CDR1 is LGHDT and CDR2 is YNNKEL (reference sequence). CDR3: CASSPTRTGELFF. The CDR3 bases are TGTGCCAGCAGCCCGACTCGCACCGGGGAGCTGTTTTTT.

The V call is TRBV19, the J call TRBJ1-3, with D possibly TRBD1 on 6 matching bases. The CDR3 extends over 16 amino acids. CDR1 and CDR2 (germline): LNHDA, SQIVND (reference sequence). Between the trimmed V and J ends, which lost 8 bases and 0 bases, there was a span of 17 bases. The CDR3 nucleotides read TGTGCCAGTTCCATCAACCAGGGGCGCTCTGGAAACACCATATATTTT. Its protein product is CASSINQGRSGNTIYF.